The 23 T cell receptor beta chains reported below all come from one sample, sequenced in a study of shared clonotypes between healthy human individuals. Clones were read by immunoSEQ multiplex PCR, and TCRdb kept only the in-frame ones, dropping some. This repertoire shows some 2,500,000 clones, less than 95% found once; its top ten account for 0.3% to 0.4%. Sequenced sample: naive CD4+ T cells from PBMCs. Subset described: CD45RA+ positively selected. The receptors were sampled from a man aged 18-30 years in good health. Some clones in this sample may be carry-over from other donors' samples.

The count of this clone is one. The V gene is TRBV5-4, the J gene TRBJ1-2; D ambiguous. Per germline, CDR1 SGHNT and CDR2 YYREEE (reference sequence). This CDR3 region has 16 residues. V lost 5 bases and J 5 bases, leaving 22 bases between the germline ends. Here the CDR3 DNA reads TGTGCCAGCAGTCTAGGTGTCCAGGCGCGCGGGTATGGCTACACCTTC. Its translation: CASSLGVQARGYGYTF.

This chain uses TRBV10-3 with TRBJ2-5, with 9 positions matching TRBD1. Trimming removed 3 bases from V and 5 bases from J; junction bases left unmatched: 7. CDR1 is ENHRY, CDR2 SYGVKD, per germline. The length of the CDR3 is 15 residues. The CDR3 coding sequence is TGTGCCATCAGTGAAAGGGGACAGGGTGGGGAGACCCAGTACTTC. This sequence encodes CAISERGQGGETQYF.

J is TRBJ2-7 and V is TRBV2; D remains ambiguous. Germline values: CDR1 SNHLY, CDR2 FYNNEI. The CDR3 has 13 amino acids. V was cut by 4 bases and J by 0 bases, with 7 bases left in between. The CDR3 sequence is CASSVSRSYEQYF. In DNA, the CDR3 is TGTGCCAGCAGTGTTAGCCGCTCCTACGAGCAGTACTTC.

V gene TRBV5-4 combines with J gene TRBJ2-2; TRBD2 aligns across 10 bases. CDR1 is SGHNT, CDR2 YYREEE, per germline (reference sequence). The CDR3 contains 16 residues. Unmatched junction bases numbered 8, after V lost 4 bases and J lost 5 bases. CDR3 nucleotides: TGTGCCAGCAGCCCGAACCTAGCGGGAGTAACCGGGGAGCTGTTTTTT. This translates into CASSPNLAGVTGELFF.

The chain couples TRBV5-4 to TRBJ2-1, with a tentative D call TRBD2 (5 bases). Between the trimmed V and J ends, which lost 4 bases and 3 bases, there was a span of 14 bases. There are 15 residues in the CDR3. The germline V gene encodes CDR1 SGHNT and CDR2 YYREEE (reference sequence). DNA for the CDR3: TGTGCCAGCAGCAATGATCCTAGCAGCTACAATGAGCAGTTCTTC. Protein: CASSNDPSSYNEQFF.

The V and J genes are TRBV7-6 and TRBJ2-2, with 12 bases lining up with TRBD2. Germline assignment: CDR1 SGHVS and CDR2 FNYEAQ. The V and J ends lost 4 bases and 0 bases, in that order; junction bases with no gene match: 6. This CDR3 contains 18 residues. The CDR3 DNA is TGTGCCAGCAGCTATCAGACTAGCGGGAGTGCGAACACCGGGGAGCTGTTTTTT. Translating gives CASSYQTSGSANTGELFF.

V gene TRBV5-1 combines with J gene TRBJ1-3; D is undetermined. Trimming pared 1 base from V and 0 bases from J, leaving 11 bases between. Germline V CDR1 and CDR2: SGHRS, YFSETQ. The CDR3 consists of 16 residues. The CDR3 DNA follows: TGCGCCAGCAGCTTGCTAGACGTCAGCTCTGGAAACACCATATATTTT. This encodes CASSLLDVSSGNTIYF.

The chain recombines TRBV27 with TRBJ2-1; the match to TRBD2 covers 8 bases. The CDR3 loop spans 16 amino acids. Germline V lookup: CDR1 MNHEY, CDR2 SMNVEV (reference sequence). J was trimmed by 4 bases and V by 5 bases; bases with no gene match: 10. The CDR3 region is CASSPAPSGPYNEQFF. In nucleotides, the CDR3 is TGTGCCAGCAGTCCGGCCCCTAGCGGGCCTTACAATGAGCAGTTCTTC.

Concerning this clone: Other DNA sequences in this specimen translate into the identical CDR3. V is TRBV2 and J is TRBJ2-1; no firm D call. The CDR3 runs to 13 residues. The V end was cut by 6 bases, the J end by 0 bases, with 6 bases between. Germline V gene sequence: CDR1 SNHLY, CDR2 FYNNEI. The CDR3 coding sequence is TGTGCCAGCAGCCTTGTCTCCTACAATGAGCAGTTCTTC. Encoded protein: CASSLVSYNEQFF.

The chain is built from TRBV21-1 and TRBJ1-2; TRBD1 reflects the table's D call only, with no check against the DNA. TRBV21-1 counts as a pseudogene. The CDR3 totals 16 residues. The CDR3 bases are TGTGCCAGCAGCAAAGGCCGAGGACAGGGGGCGAGCGGCTACACCTTC. This encodes CASSKGRGQGASGYTF.

CDR3 in DNA: TGTGCCAGCAGCGTAGGACAGTATAGCACAGATACGCAGTATTTT. Encoded protein: CASSVGQYSTDTQYF. The chain couples TRBV9 to TRBJ2-3; TRBD1 is a possible D gene (5 bases). The germline CDR1 and CDR2 sequences are SGDLS and YYNGEE. Trimming removed 0 bases from V and 0 bases from J, with 8 bases in between. The length of the CDR3 is 15 residues. The full variable domain, with the rest looked up from reference TRBV9 and TRBJ2-3, is DSGVTQTPKHLITATGQRVTLRCSPRSGDLSVYWYQQSLDQGLQFLIQYYNGEERAKGNILERFSAQQFPDLHSELNLSSLELGDSALYFCASSVGQYSTDTQYFGPGTRLTVL.

The J gene is TRBJ2-7, the V gene TRBV9, with D perhaps TRBD2 (5 bases). Trimming pared 0 bases from V and 3 bases from J, leaving 13 bases between. This CDR3 is built from 15 residues. Germline-derived CDR1 and CDR2 are SGDLS and YYNGEE. CDR3 nucleotide sequence: TGTGCCAGCAGCGTAGGTAGCGAGGTAGTCTACGAGCAGTACTTC. Translated, it gives CASSVGSEVVYEQYF.

This clone showed up just once. J is TRBJ2-7 and V is TRBV5-1, with D tentatively TRBD2 (6 bases). The CDR3 has 14 amino acids. V gave up 0 bases and J gave up 5 bases, with 12 bases separating them. Per germline, CDR1 SGHRS and CDR2 YFSETQ. CDR3 residues: CASSLESSVHEQYF. The DNA of the CDR3 is TGCGCCAGCAGCTTGGAGTCTAGCGTCCACGAGCAGTACTTC.

The rearrangement uses TRBV2 and TRBJ1-2, with 7 bases aligning to TRBD1. Trimming at V came to 3 bases and at J to 4 bases, leaving 2 bases not matched to a gene. The length of the CDR3 is 13 residues. Germline V gene sequence: CDR1 SNHLY, CDR2 FYNNEI. In DNA, the CDR3 is TGTGCCAGCAGTGAGGGACAGCCCTATGGCTACACCTTC. Encoded protein: CASSEGQPYGYTF. Full variable domain (rest looked up from reference TRBV2 and TRBJ1-2): EPEVTQTPSHQVTQMGQEVILRCVPISNHLYFYWYRQILGQKVEFLVSFYNNEISEKSEIFDDQFSVERPDGSNFTLKIRSTKLEDSAMYFCASSEGQPYGYTFGSGTRLTVV.

This chain uses TRBV6-1 with TRBJ1-2, with D maybe TRBD1 (5 bases). The CDR3 consists of 16 residues. From germline, CDR1 is MNHNS and CDR2 SASEGT. Trimming removed 0 bases from V and 7 bases from J, with 18 bases in between. The CDR3 DNA reads TGTGCCAGCAGTGAAGCGTCCGGGACGGGTGGACGTGGCTACACCTTC. Translation: CASSEASGTGGRGYTF.

Note on this clone: This CDR3 is also generated by other DNA sequences in the sample. The J gene is TRBJ2-7, the V gene TRBV19; TRBD1 matches at 7 bases. The V and J ends lost 4 bases and 5 bases, in that order; junction bases with no gene match: 5. Germline-derived CDR1 and CDR2 are LNHDA and SQIVND (reference sequence). There are 13 residues in the CDR3. The CDR3 DNA follows: TGTGCCAGTAGTACCTCCAGGGGGAACGAGCAGTACTTC. Translating gives CASSTSRGNEQYF.

The V gene is TRBV7-2, the J gene TRBJ2-3; 7 nucleotides align to TRBD2. Germline values: CDR1 SGHTA, CDR2 FQGNSA. V lost 3 bases and J lost 6; bases outside the gene matches: 6. The CDR3 contains 14 residues. CDR3 protein: CASSFGGSGDTQYF. In nucleotides, the CDR3 is TGTGCCAGCAGCTTTGGCGGGAGTGGGGATACGCAGTATTTT.

Comment on this clone: The sample contains more than one DNA sequence encoding this CDR3. This rearrangement joins TRBV9 to TRBJ1-3; D is possibly TRBD1 (5 bases). V lost 0 bases and J 4 bases, leaving 11 bases between the germline ends. Germline loops: CDR1 SGDLS, CDR2 YYNGEE. The CDR3 totals 15 residues. The CDR3 sequence: CASSVEGNSGNTIYF. CDR3 nucleotides: TGTGCCAGCAGCGTAGAGGGGAATTCCGGAAACACCATATATTTT.

The chain uses TRBV5-5 and TRBJ2-7; TRBD2 agrees at 7 bases. After removal of 5 bases from V and 2 bases from J, the junction contained 13 bases not matched to a gene. Germline CDR1 SGHKS, CDR2 YYEKEE (reference sequence). The CDR3 length is 16 residues. The CDR3 nucleotides read TGTGCCAGCAGGGTGAGACTGGCCGGGAGGACCTACGAGCAGTACTTC. It codes for CASRVRLAGRTYEQYF.

This sequence joins TRBV28 and TRBJ2-7; 7 nucleotides agree with TRBD1. The CDR3 consists of 14 residues. V trimming: 4 bases; J trimming: 4 bases; junction bases outside the gene matches: 7. Germline CDR1 MDHEN, CDR2 SYDVKM. CDR3 sequence reads: CASSYIQGFYEQYF. The CDR3 DNA reads TGTGCCAGCAGTTATATACAGGGGTTTTACGAGCAGTACTTC.

The V and J genes are TRBV18 and TRBJ2-7; possible D gene TRBD2, 6 bases. Germline V gives CDR1 KGHSH, CDR2 LQKENI. This CDR3 is built from 14 residues. V was clipped by 3 bases and J by 3 bases, with 12 bases between them. For the CDR3, the DNA is TGTGCCAGCTCACCCTACGGGAGTGGCTACGAGCAGTACTTC. It yields the protein CASSPYGSGYEQYF.

V gene TRBV14 combines with J gene TRBJ1-2, with D unclear. The CDR3 sequence is 17 residues long. V shed 2 bases and J shed 0 bases, with 16 bases lying between them. Germline V gives CDR1 SGHDN, CDR2 FVKESK. CDR3 bases: TGTGCCAGCAGCCAAACCTTGGGAGTCAGAGCTAACTATGGCTACACCTTC. Translation: CASSQTLGVRANYGYTF.

CDR3 in DNA: TGCGCCAGCAGCTTTACCCCGGACAGGGGTATCGCCGGGGAGCTGTTTTTT. Translated: CASSFTPDRGIAGELFF. The chain uses TRBV5-1 and TRBJ2-2; TRBD1 matches at 9 bases. This CDR3 contains 17 residues. Looked up from germline, CDR1 is SGHRS and CDR2 is YFSETQ. The V segment lost 2 bases and the J segment 6 bases; nucleotides outside the gene matches: 11. Supplemented by reference TRBV5-1 and TRBJ2-2, the full variable domain reads KAGVTQTPRYLIKTRGQQVTLSCSPISGHRSVSWYQQTPGQGLQFLFEYFSETQRNKGNFPGRFSGRQFSNSRSEMNVSTLELGDSALYLCASSFTPDRGIAGELFFGEGSRLTVL.